The next 14 T cell receptor beta chains were all read from a single sample in a study of blood T cell repertoires in COVID-19. Measured with immunoSEQ multiplex PCR; TCRdb has only the in-frame clones, and not every one. Counted here are 150,000 to 170,000 clones, about 85% occurring once; the ten biggest clones make up approximately 0.63%. The sequencing sample was made of peripheral blood. All receptors come from a man aged 60 to 69 with COVID-19, enrolled during active disease.

This clone was detected only once. This rearrangement joins TRBV28 to TRBJ1-2; TRBD1 matches at 7 bases. V trimming: 6 bases; J trimming: 3 bases; junction bases outside the gene matches: 7. There are 14 residues in the CDR3. Germline CDR1 MDHEN, CDR2 SYDVKM. CDR3 coding DNA: TGTGCCAGCAGGAGACAGGGAAGAGACTATGGCTACACCTTC. Its translation is CASRRQGRDYGYTF.

The chain joins TRBV9 to TRBJ1-2, with TRBD1 matching over 7 bases. The CDR3 covers 15 residues. Germline V gene data show CDR1 as SGDLS and CDR2 as YYNGEE. Unmatched junction bases numbered 6, after V lost 0 bases and J lost 4 bases. DNA for the CDR3: TGTGCCAGCAGCGTAGGTCACAGGGGTTCCTATGGCTACACCTTC. It yields the protein CASSVGHRGSYGYTF.

The J gene is TRBJ1-3, the V gene TRBV6-5; tentatively, D is TRBD1 (5 bases). Germline CDR1 MNHEY, CDR2 SVGAGI. With 6 bases removed from V and 3 bases from J, the gap between germline ends came to 9 bases. The CDR3 extends over 13 amino acids. CDR3 nucleotide sequence: TGTGCCAGCAGGCAGGGTGGTGGAAACACCATATATTTT. This gives the protein CASRQGGGNTIYF.

This clone has a single count. The chain uses TRBV29-1 and TRBJ2-7, with TRBD1 matching over 11 bases. The V and J ends lost 6 bases and 5 bases, in that order; junction bases with no gene match: 6. In germline, CDR1 is SQVTM, CDR2 ANQGSEA. This CDR3 spans 13 amino acids. Here the CDR3 DNA reads TGCAGCGTCCGGACAGGGGGCTTCGACGAGCAGTACTTC. Amino acid sequence: CSVRTGGFDEQYF.

This clone was seen only a few times. The chain has TRBV18 and TRBJ2-7, with 9 bases identical to TRBD1. This CDR3 comprises 15 residues. The germline V gene has CDR1 KGHSH and CDR2 LQKENI. V lost 8 bases to trimming and J lost 6 bases; unmatched junction nucleotides: 14. Here the CDR3 DNA reads TGTGCCAGCGGTCTCTCGGGACAGGGAGGATTCGAGCAGTACTTC. The encoded protein is CASGLSGQGGFEQYF.

J is TRBJ1-2 and V is TRBV6-4; TRBD1 is a possible D gene (6 bases). V was trimmed by 4 bases and J by 4 bases, leaving 16 bases between them. The CDR3 sequence is 15 residues long. Germline V gene data show CDR1 as MRHNA and CDR2 as SNTAGT. CDR3 sequence reads: CASSAETGGLYGYTF. CDR3 DNA sequence: TGTGCCAGCAGTGCTGAGACAGGAGGCCTCTATGGCTACACCTTC.

The V call is TRBV19, the J call TRBJ2-3, with 11 bases identical to TRBD2. J was trimmed by 2 bases and V by 7 bases; bases with no gene match: 11. The CDR3 is 17 residues long. Per germline, CDR1 LNHDA and CDR2 SQIVND (reference sequence). The CDR3 is CASKPPLTSGTTDTQYF. The CDR3 coding sequence is TGTGCCAGTAAACCCCCATTGACTAGCGGGACCACAGATACGCAGTATTTT.

The chain combines TRBV14 with TRBJ2-7; 9 bases agree with TRBD1. CDR1 is SGHDN, CDR2 FVKESK, per germline. The CDR3 is made up of 14 amino acids. The V gene end was trimmed by 8 bases and the J gene end by 9 bases; junction bases not matched to a gene: 14. As DNA, the CDR3 is TGTGCCAGCTCCCCCGGGACAGGGAGATGGGCGCAGTACTTC. It encodes CASSPGTGRWAQYF.

The chain has TRBV27 and TRBJ2-7; D possibly corresponds to TRBD1 (6 bases). The germline V gene encodes CDR1 MNHEY and CDR2 SMNVEV (reference sequence). Trimming stripped 3 bases from V and 6 bases from J, with 12 bases between. The CDR3 consists of 13 residues. CDR3 sequence reads: CASSFQGQGEQYF. The CDR3 nucleotides are TGTGCCAGCAGTTTCCAGGGACAAGGCGAGCAGTACTTC.

The J gene is TRBJ2-3, the V gene TRBV30; no firm D call. The V gene lost 0 bases and the J gene lost 0 bases, with 13 bases spanning the gap. Germline V gives CDR1 GTSNPN, CDR2 SVGIG (reference sequence). This CDR3 has 16 amino acids. The CDR3 reads CAWSVSIALSTDTQYF. The CDR3 DNA reads as TGTGCCTGGAGTGTGTCTATAGCACTAAGCACAGATACGCAGTATTTT.

V and J are TRBV7-3 and TRBJ2-3; maybe TRBD1 (7 bases). This CDR3 region has 16 residues. V was cut by 5 bases and J by 3 bases, with 18 bases left in between. Germline-derived CDR1 and CDR2 are SGHTA and FQGTGA. The CDR3 is CASSPPASGGTDTQYF. CDR3 coding DNA: TGTGCCAGCAGCCCCCCTGCGTCAGGGGGGACAGATACGCAGTATTTT.

V and J are TRBV28 and TRBJ1-5, with D maybe TRBD1 (6 bases). Per germline, CDR1 MDHEN and CDR2 SYDVKM. This CDR3 region has 15 residues. Trimming took off 2 bases at V and 2 bases at J, with 10 bases between the two ends. CDR3 DNA: TGTGCCAGCAGTTTAGTGGGGGCAGGCAATCAGCCCCAGCATTTT. This translates into CASSLVGAGNQPQHF.

CDR3 sequence reads: CASSYGGQRGRDTEAFF. CDR3 in DNA: TGTGCCAGCAGTTACGGTGGACAGAGAGGGAGGGACACTGAAGCTTTCTTT. The rearrangement links TRBV6-2 or TRBV6-3 to TRBJ1-1, with a tentative D call TRBD1 (6 bases). The CDR3 loop spans 17 amino acids. Trimming left V 2 bases short and J 3 bases short, with 19 bases between. Germline assignment: CDR1 MNHEY and CDR2 SVGEGT.

This clone occurred once. The chain's CDR3 is CASSFSRSYEQYF. CDR3 coding DNA: TGTGCCAGCAGCTTTAGTAGGAGCTACGAGCAGTACTTC. The chain has TRBV7-2 and TRBJ2-7; the D is unclear. The CDR3 has 13 amino acids. V lost 3 bases and J lost 3, with 9 bases in between. Germline-derived CDR1 and CDR2 are SGHTA and FQGNSA.